Listed below are T cell receptor beta chains from one sample, sequenced in a study of cytomegalovirus exposure and HLA in healthy donors. Profiling relied on immunoSEQ multiplex PCR, and the TCRdb table lists in-frame clones only, not all of them. The sample has some 70,000 clones, and its top ten clones hold 4% to 5.5%. Sample: PBMCs. These TCRs come from a man aged 35-49 years in good health and CMV-seronegative. The CDR3 runs from the conserved cysteine through the conserved F or W. The order of the fields is V gene, D gene, J gene, CDR3 DNA, CDR3 protein. D genes are given only for firm matches.

v_call: TRBV15
d_call: .
j_call: TRBJ2-3
cdr3_nt: TGTGCCACCAGCAGAGGGCCGAGGTCTGACACAGATACGCAGTATTTT
cdr3_aa: CATSRGPRSDTDTQYF

v_call: TRBV2
d_call: TRBD1
j_call: TRBJ1-2
cdr3_nt: TGTGCCAGCAGAGTGGGACAGATTTATGGCTACACCTTC
cdr3_aa: CASRVGQIYGYTF

v_call: TRBV27
d_call: .
j_call: TRBJ2-7
cdr3_nt: TGTGCCAGCAGTTTATCGATCTTCGGGACAACAGGGCATTACGAGCAGTACTTC
cdr3_aa: CASSLSIFGTTGHYEQYF

v_call: TRBV28
d_call: TRBD1
j_call: TRBJ2-5
cdr3_nt: TGTGCCAGCAGTTCGGGACAGGGTTGGGACCAGTACTTC
cdr3_aa: CASSSGQGWDQYF

v_call: TRBV28
d_call: TRBD1
j_call: TRBJ1-5
cdr3_nt: TGTGCCAGCAGTTTCCCGACAGGGTCTACCCAGCCCCAGCATTTT
cdr3_aa: CASSFPTGSTQPQHF

v_call: TRBV21-1
d_call: .
j_call: TRBJ1-3
cdr3_nt: TGTGCCAGCATCCCGCCGACAGGGGGCTCTGGAAACACCATATATTTT
cdr3_aa: CASIPPTGGSGNTIYF

v_call: TRBV7-2
d_call: .
j_call: TRBJ1-2
cdr3_nt: TGTGCCAGCAGCCCCCAGGGCTGGGGCTACACCTTC
cdr3_aa: CASSPQGWGYTF

v_call: TRBV5-1
d_call: .
j_call: TRBJ2-2
cdr3_nt: TGCGCCAGCAGCTTGGATACAACGAACACCGGGGAGCTGTTTTTT
cdr3_aa: CASSLDTTNTGELFF

v_call: TRBV7-6
d_call: TRBD1
j_call: TRBJ2-7
cdr3_nt: TGTGCCAGCAGCTTAGCGACAGGGGGCTACTACGAGCAGTACTTC
cdr3_aa: CASSLATGGYYEQYF

v_call: TRBV5-1
d_call: TRBD1
j_call: TRBJ2-2
cdr3_nt: TGCGCCAGCAGCCTAACAGGGGCCGGGGAGCTGTTTTTT
cdr3_aa: CASSLTGAGELFF

v_call: TRBV11-3
d_call: .
j_call: TRBJ2-3
cdr3_nt: TGTGCCAGCAGCCCCCGAGGGATCACAGATACGCAGTATTTT
cdr3_aa: CASSPRGITDTQYF

v_call: TRBV6-5
d_call: .
j_call: TRBJ1-1
cdr3_nt: TGTGCCAGTATGAAACCGGGGGGCACTGAAGCTTTCTTT
cdr3_aa: CASMKPGGTEAFF

v_call: TRBV7-2
d_call: TRBD1
j_call: TRBJ1-1
cdr3_nt: TGTGCCAGCAGCTTAAGACAGGGGGTTGAAGCTTTCTTT
cdr3_aa: CASSLRQGVEAFF